This T cell receptor beta chain was obtained from a study of technical replicates of blood from a few donors (TCRdb year 2017). On this clone: This clone's antigen is unknown. No per-base quality is available; no much larger clone lies one base away.

Including the terminal cysteine and phenylalanine, the CDR3 comprises 13 residues. The sequence is cut down to CDR3 DNA, 39 bases in frame from base 1. Trimming takes 2 bases from V and 5 bases from J, and the germline ends sit 9 bases apart. The germline V gene (reference sequence) specifies GTSNPN as CDR1 and SVGIG as CDR2. Libraries were built with the immunoSEQ multiplex PCR assay. The source is immuneACCESS, and TCRdb retained only in-frame sequences with V and J called. Part of the clones is not carried over; for the studies checked, unresolved V genes explain less than half of this, and the remainder is unexplained. The sample table shows some 70,000 clones, and roughly 93% are seen once. The ten largest account for 0.38% of the sample.

The sequence is built from TRBV30 and TRBJ1-4; a tentative D match to TRBD1 spans 6 bases. The sequence came from a human donor in good health. The sequencing sample was made of T cells isolated from PBMCs. The DNA sequence reads TGTGCCTGGAGTCGACAGGTGAATGAAAAACTGTTTTTT. It translates to CAWSRQVNEKLFF.